This T cell receptor beta chain was captured in a study of response to subunit inactivated influenza vaccine. This clonotype has just a few counts. No antigen is known for it. Between the trimmed V and J ends, which lost 7 bases and 5 bases, there was a span of 29 bases. Germline assignment: CDR1 SQVTM and CDR2 ANQGSEA. CDR3 length equals 17 residues. Study-wide results and limits: Authors suggested few new T cells are recruited by each seasonal influenza vaccination.

One entry per CDR3 protein, called by TCRdb with MiXCR from the RT-PCR reads. The sample gives 200,000 to 250,000 distinct CDR3 sequences, 9% to 15% of which show up once; less than 8.5% is in the top ten. This receptor was taken from a man aged 50-60 years who received an inactivated influenza vaccine. The V and J genes are TRBV29-1 and TRBJ2-5, with a weak D call TRBD1 (7 bases). The material was non-naive T cells sorted from PBMCs, obtained about 14 days before vaccination. The CDR3 loop reads CSGGAGGTIFDEETQYF. CDR3 in DNA: TGCAGCGGGGGGGCAGGGGGTACCATTTTTGACGAGGAGACCCAGTACTTC.